This is a list of T cell receptor beta chains from one sample in a study of blood T cell repertoires in COVID-19. Assay used: immunoSEQ multiplex PCR; TCRdb lists only in-frame clones, some missing. Counted here are 180,000 or so clones, 84% occurring once; the ten biggest clones make up under 8.5%. Sequenced: peripheral blood. These receptors originate from a man in his forties or fifties who had recovered from COVID-19. CDR3s include the opening cysteine and the closing phenylalanine or tryptophan. The order of the fields is J gene, D gene, V gene, clone size, CDR3 protein, CDR3 DNA. D genes are given only for firm matches. Clone size is not always given. Where it is, it says once, few, many or a class for expanded clones.

>TRBJ2-2|NA|TRBV11-1|NA
CASSGTGPVGELFF
TGTGCCAGCTCCGGAACAGGTCCGGTCGGGGAGCTGTTTTTT
>TRBJ1-2|NA|TRBV10-3|NA
CAISKGQNDGYTF
TGTGCCATCAGTAAAGGACAGAACGATGGCTACACCTTC
>TRBJ1-1|NA|TRBV7-9|NA
CASSSRGGNTEAFF
TGTGCCAGCAGCTCCCGGGGTGGGAACACTGAAGCTTTCTTT
>TRBJ2-1|NA|TRBV20-1|NA
CSVPDNEQFF
TGCAGTGTTCCGGACAATGAGCAGTTCTTC
>TRBJ2-1|NA|TRBV12-5|once
CASGIYAEQFF
TGTGCTAGTGGCATCTACGCGGAGCAGTTCTTC
>TRBJ2-1|TRBD1|TRBV29-1|NA
CSVDIFGTGPRDEQFF
TGCAGCGTTGATATATTTGGGACAGGGCCGAGGGATGAGCAGTTCTTC
>TRBJ2-7|TRBD1|TRBV11-2|NA
CASSWGTGTYEQYF
TGTGCCAGCAGCTGGGGGACAGGAACCTACGAGCAGTACTTC
>TRBJ2-3|TRBD2|TRBV5-8|NA
CASSFGLAGSRGFTDTQYF
TGTGCCAGCAGCTTCGGGCTAGCGGGGAGCCGAGGGTTCACAGATACGCAGTATTTT
>TRBJ1-2|NA|TRBV6-5|NA
CASTTGHTDYGYTF
TGTGCCAGCACCACTGGACACACAGACTATGGCTACACCTTC
>TRBJ2-2|NA|TRBV10-3|NA
CAIMGGGNTGELFF
TGTGCCATCATGGGAGGGGGGAACACCGGGGAGCTGTTTTTT
>TRBJ1-4|NA|TRBV12-3/TRBV12-4|NA
CASQGIVHEKLFF
TGTGCCAGCCAGGGGATCGTACATGAAAAACTGTTTTTT
>TRBJ2-1|TRBD1|TRBV7-9|few
CASSLVRRTGHNEQFF
TGTGCCAGCAGCTTAGTCCGGAGGACAGGGCACAATGAGCAGTTCTTC
>TRBJ1-1|TRBD1|TRBV7-8|NA
CASSPDRGQVNTEAFF
TGTGCCAGCAGCCCGGACAGGGGGCAGGTGAACACTGAAGCTTTCTTT
>TRBJ2-2|TRBD1|TRBV7-3|NA
CASSPETGFTGELFF
TGTGCCAGCAGCCCCGAGACAGGGTTCACCGGGGAGCTGTTTTTT
>TRBJ2-1|TRBD2|TRBV19|NA
CASSVGTSKNEQFF
TGTGCCAGTAGTGTCGGGACTAGCAAGAATGAGCAGTTCTTC
>TRBJ1-2|TRBD1|TRBV7-2|once
CASARQGANYGYTF
TGTGCCAGCGCACGACAGGGGGCGAACTATGGCTACACCTTC
>TRBJ2-7|TRBD1|TRBV19|NA
CASRGATGGRYEQYF
TGTGCCAGTAGAGGGGCTACAGGGGGCCGATACGAGCAGTACTTC
>TRBJ1-1|TRBD1|TRBV3-1/TRBV3-2|NA
CASRLDRANTEAFF
TGTGCCAGCAGACTGGACAGGGCGAACACTGAAGCTTTCTTT
>TRBJ2-1|NA|TRBV7-2|once
CASSLADSSYNEQFF
TGTGCCAGCAGCTTAGCGGACAGCTCCTACAATGAGCAGTTCTTC
>TRBJ2-5|TRBD2|TRBV7-2|NA
CASSAGLAGPAQETQYF
TGTGCCAGCAGCGCGGGACTAGCGGGCCCGGCCCAAGAGACCCAGTACTTC
>TRBJ2-7|NA|TRBV12-3/TRBV12-4|few
CASSFEDSYEQYF
TGTGCCAGCAGTTTTGAGGATTCCTACGAGCAGTACTTC
>TRBJ2-7|TRBD1|TRBV9|once
CASSSREGQGAHEQYF
TGTGCCAGCAGCTCCAGAGAAGGCCAGGGGGCACATGAGCAGTACTTC
>TRBJ2-3|TRBD1|TRBV11-2|NA
CASSLQGALSTDTQYF
TGTGCCAGCAGCTTACAGGGGGCCCTAAGCACAGATACGCAGTATTTT
>TRBJ2-5|TRBD2|TRBV7-8|NA
CASSRPLERGGQETQYF
TGTGCCAGCAGCCGACCTCTAGAGCGGGGGGGCCAAGAGACCCAGTACTTC
>TRBJ1-4|NA|TRBV9|NA
CASSVQGALNEKLFF
TGTGCCAGCAGCGTTCAGGGTGCACTTAATGAAAAACTGTTTTTT
>TRBJ2-7|NA|TRBV6-2/TRBV6-3|NA
CASSCGTDVRNYEQYF
TGTGCCAGCAGTTGCGGTACTGATGTCAGAAACTACGAGCAGTACTTC
>TRBJ1-4|NA|TRBV5-8|once
CASSFYEKLFF
TGTGCCAGCAGCTTCTATGAAAAACTGTTTTTT
>TRBJ2-5|TRBD2|TRBV11-2|NA
CASSAGTSGSLQETQYF
TGTGCCAGCAGCGCCGGGACTAGCGGGAGCCTCCAAGAGACCCAGTACTTC
>TRBJ1-2|TRBD1|TRBV29-1|once
CSVGTDTNYGYTF
TGCAGCGTAGGGACAGATACTAACTATGGCTACACCTTC
>TRBJ2-2|TRBD2|TRBV7-3|NA
CASSWGLAGAGELFF
TGTGCCAGCAGCTGGGGACTAGCGGGGGCCGGGGAGCTGTTTTTT
>TRBJ2-3|TRBD1|TRBV9|once
CASSARQGNTQYF
TGTGCCAGCAGCGCAAGACAGGGGAATACGCAGTATTTT
>TRBJ2-7|TRBD2|TRBV27|NA
CASSHSSGSYEQYF
TGTGCCAGCAGCCATTCTAGCGGTTCCTACGAGCAGTACTTC
>TRBJ1-2|TRBD1|TRBV18|few
CASSPRLQGGKYGYTF
TGTGCCAGCTCACCAAGGCTACAGGGGGGGAAATATGGCTACACCTTC
>TRBJ2-7|TRBD1|TRBV11-2|few
CASSPNRGEQYF
TGTGCCAGCAGCCCCAACAGGGGCGAGCAGTACTTC
>TRBJ2-2|NA|TRBV30|NA
CAWSVGQRNTGELFF
TGTGCCTGGAGTGTTGGGCAGAGGAACACCGGGGAGCTGTTTTTT
>TRBJ1-2|TRBD1|TRBV6-1|NA
CASSSPDRAFGYTF
TGTGCCAGCAGTTCCCCGGACAGGGCCTTTGGCTACACCTTC
>TRBJ1-6|NA|TRBV11-3|NA
CASSVGGDLNSPLHF
TGTGCCAGCAGCGTCGGGGGAGACCTTAATTCACCCCTCCACTTT
>TRBJ2-7|NA|TRBV20-1|NA
CSASKSNSYEQYF
TGCAGTGCTAGTAAATCTAACTCCTACGAGCAGTACTTC
>TRBJ2-7|TRBD1|TRBV7-9|NA
CASSRRQGPFTEQYF
TGTGCCAGCAGCCGCCGACAGGGCCCCTTTACCGAGCAGTACTTC
>TRBJ1-4|NA|TRBV21-1|NA
CASSRRADNEKLFF
TGTGCCAGCAGCCGTCGCGCGGATAATGAAAAACTGTTTTTT
>TRBJ1-1|NA|TRBV6-5|NA
CASSPTLDRNTEAFF
TGTGCCAGCAGTCCTACTCTCGACAGGAACACTGAAGCTTTCTTT
>TRBJ1-5|NA|TRBV6-5|NA
CASYSQRGNQPQHF
TGTGCCAGCTACAGTCAGAGGGGCAATCAGCCCCAGCATTTT
>TRBJ1-3|NA|TRBV6-5|once
CASSYSPTGKGNTIYF
TGTGCCAGCAGTTACTCGCCCACAGGGAAGGGAAACACCATATATTTT
>TRBJ2-5|TRBD1|TRBV24-1|NA
CATRGQGQETQYF
TGTGCCACCAGAGGACAGGGGCAAGAGACCCAGTACTTC
>TRBJ2-3|NA|TRBV7-4|NA
CASSLGGANTPGDTQYF
TGTGCCAGCAGCTTAGGAGGTGCCAACACACCAGGGGATACGCAGTATTTT
>TRBJ2-1|TRBD2|TRBV3-1/TRBV3-2|NA
CASTKGSGSYNEQFF
TGTGCCAGCACCAAGGGTAGCGGGAGTTACAATGAGCAGTTCTTC
>TRBJ1-2|NA|TRBV2|NA
CASTGEGYGYTF
TGTGCCAGCACGGGGGAAGGATATGGCTACACCTTC
>TRBJ2-7|NA|TRBV11-2|NA
CASSLYPGDYEQYF
TGTGCCAGCAGCTTATACCCAGGCGACTACGAGCAGTACTTC
>TRBJ2-5|NA|TRBV7-9|NA
CASSEHGAETQYF
TGTGCCAGCAGCGAACATGGGGCGGAGACCCAGTACTTC
>TRBJ2-1|NA|TRBV30|NA
CAWSGWADNEQFF
TGTGCCTGGAGTGGCTGGGCCGACAATGAGCAGTTCTTC
>TRBJ1-1|TRBD1|TRBV30|NA
CAWRGQVNTEAFF
TGTGCCTGGAGGGGACAGGTGAACACTGAAGCTTTCTTT
>TRBJ2-3|TRBD2|TRBV19|NA
CASSEPTSGVGLDTQYF
TGTGCCAGTAGTGAACCGACTAGCGGGGTAGGCCTGGATACGCAGTATTTT
>TRBJ1-2|TRBD1|TRBV5-4|few
CASSFGQGGYGYTF
TGTGCCAGCAGCTTTGGACAGGGTGGCTATGGCTACACCTTC